The 31 T cell receptor beta chains listed next were all sequenced from one sample in a study of beta chain features in type 1 diabetes. Regarding the study as a whole: Type 1 diabetes patients had moderately but significantly shorter TCRB CDR3s in all four CD4+ subsets.

These receptors' antigens are unknown. TCRB transcripts that were expressed got sequenced, as all of the isolated RNA had been reverse transcribed. Produced via immunoSEQ multiplex PCR; TCRdb's table is partial and in-frame only. This table holds a few hundred thousand clones, 14% found once. Material for sequencing was naive CD4+ T cells from blood. The receptor source for this set is a man aged 30 to 45 with type 1 diabetes.

This clone has just a few counts. V is TRBV18 and J is TRBJ2-7; a weak D match, TRBD2 (5 bases). Trimming removed 8 bases from V and 1 base from J, with 15 bases in between. Germline CDR1 is KGHSH and CDR2 is LQKENI. This CDR3 comprises 14 residues. CDR3 protein: CASHTSSGSYEQYF. As DNA, the CDR3 is TGTGCCAGCCACACCAGTTCGGGATCCTACGAGCAGTACTTC.

This chain uses TRBV27 with TRBJ2-3; 8 nucleotides line up with TRBD2. The CDR3 spans 16 residues. With 6 bases clipped from V and 6 bases from J, the junction kept 14 bases outside the gene matches. In germline, CDR1 is MNHEY, CDR2 SMNVEV (reference sequence). CDR3 DNA sequence: TGTGCCAGCAGAGCCGCCGAGCGGGAGTTAGCGGATACGCAGTATTTT. As protein: CASRAAERELADTQYF.

The chain uses TRBV27 and TRBJ2-2; 13 bases line up with TRBD2. This CDR3 comprises 16 residues. Germline V CDR1 and CDR2: MNHEY, SMNVEV (reference sequence). Trimming took 7 bases from V and 5 from J; bases not matched to a gene: 7. CDR3 sequence reads: CASTRLAGGLTGELFF. The CDR3 DNA reads as TGTGCCAGCACCCGACTAGCGGGAGGTCTGACCGGGGAGCTGTTTTTT.

In regard to this clone: This same CDR3 is encoded by further DNA sequences in the sample. The rearrangement joins TRBV20-1 to TRBJ2-1, with D uncertain. From germline, CDR1 is DFQATT and CDR2 SNEGSKA (reference sequence). CDR3 length equals 10 residues. Trimming shortened V by 7 bases and J by 6 bases, and 7 bases separated the two germline ends. CDR3 sequence reads: CSVRGNEQFF. Here the CDR3 DNA reads TGCAGTGTAAGAGGCAATGAGCAGTTCTTC.

The gene calls are TRBV5-1 and TRBJ2-7; D is possibly TRBD2 (6 bases). This CDR3 region has 13 residues. Trimming cost V 4 bases and J 4 bases, with 12 bases left between them. CDR1 and CDR2 from the germline V gene are SGHRS and YFSETQ. The CDR3 sequence: CASSPGTAYEQYF. The CDR3, as DNA: TGCGCCAGCAGCCCCGGGACTGCTTACGAGCAGTACTTC.

This chain links TRBV7-3 with TRBJ1-3; maybe TRBD1 (6 bases). This CDR3 has 15 residues. Trimming pared 5 bases from V and 0 bases from J, leaving 11 bases between. Germline assignment: CDR1 SGHTA and CDR2 FQGTGA. The CDR3 DNA reads TGTGCCAGCAGCCCGGACAGCTACTCTGGAAACACCATATATTTT. Protein sequence: CASSPDSYSGNTIYF.

The table lists this clone with a few counts. The chain has TRBV5-1 and TRBJ2-5; 8 positions agree with TRBD1. The CDR3 is 16 amino acids. Germline CDR1 is SGHRS and CDR2 is YFSETQ. The V segment lost 1 base and the J segment 5 bases; nucleotides outside the gene matches: 10. The CDR3 nucleotides are TGCGCCAGCAGCTTGCGGTCGCAGGGGGCTTGGGAGACCCAGTACTTC. Translation gives CASSLRSQGAWETQYF.

V is TRBV28 and J is TRBJ2-1, with TRBD1 identical over 8 bases. V was pared by 3 bases and J by 7 bases, with 8 bases of the junction left unmatched. Germline CDR1 is MDHEN and CDR2 is SYDVKM. The CDR3 runs 15 residues. CDR3 loop: CASSLAGGAFNEQFF. CDR3 bases: TGTGCCAGCAGTTTGGCAGGGGGCGCATTTAATGAGCAGTTCTTC.

This clone was counted between two and nine times. This sequence joins TRBV10-3 and TRBJ2-5; D is perhaps TRBD2 (6 bases). The germline gives CDR1 ENHRY, CDR2 SYGVKD. Trimming removed 4 bases from V and 1 base from J, with 10 bases in between. This CDR3 is 14 amino acids long. This CDR3 is CAISVLGGQETQYF. CDR3 DNA: TGTGCCATCAGTGTGTTGGGGGGCCAAGAGACCCAGTACTTC.

Only a few counts were recorded for this clone. The J gene is TRBJ2-5, the V gene TRBV10-3; TRBD1 aligns across 8 bases. V gave up 0 bases and J gave up 1 base; unmatched junction bases: 4. The CDR3 contains 16 residues. CDR1 ENHRY and CDR2 SYGVKD come from the germline V gene. DNA for the CDR3: TGTGCCATCAGTGAGTCGGTGACAGGGGTCCAAGAGACCCAGTACTTC. Amino acids: CAISESVTGVQETQYF.

The gene calls are TRBV5-1 and TRBJ2-3, with D possibly being TRBD1 (5 bases). Trimming removed 0 bases from V and 0 bases from J, with 5 bases in between. Germline CDR1 reads SGHRS; CDR2 reads YFSETQ. CDR3 length equals 14 residues. CDR3 sequence: CASSLEGSTDTQYF. The CDR3 DNA is TGCGCCAGCAGCTTGGAGGGGAGCACAGATACGCAGTATTTT.

This clone has more than one count but fewer than ten. V gene TRBV7-3 combines with J gene TRBJ2-1; TRBD2 agrees at 9 bases. The CDR3 totals 15 residues. Looked up from germline, CDR1 is SGHTA and CDR2 is FQGTGA. V trimming: 2 bases; J trimming: 5 bases; junction bases outside the gene matches: 4. CDR3 residues: CASSLPLAGNNEQFF. The CDR3 nucleotides are TGTGCCAGCAGCTTACCACTAGCGGGCAACAATGAGCAGTTCTTC.

The chain recombines TRBV6-5 with TRBJ2-1, with a tentative D call TRBD2 (6 bases). This CDR3 region has 14 residues. Germline CDR1 is MNHEY and CDR2 is SVGAGI. V was clipped by 2 bases and J by 7 bases, with 12 bases between them. The CDR3 spells CASSYTLGRNEQFF. CDR3 nucleotides: TGTGCCAGCAGTTACACCTTGGGGAGGAATGAGCAGTTCTTC.

The V and J genes are TRBV4-1 and TRBJ1-2; D is unclear. The CDR3 contains 14 residues. The V and J ends lost 0 bases and 4 bases respectively, with 9 bases between them. Germline loops: CDR1 MGHRA, CDR2 YSYEKL. CDR3 nucleotides: TGCGCCAGCAGCCAAGATGGGCGGGTCTATGGCTACACCTTC. Protein sequence: CASSQDGRVYGYTF.

This clone was counted only a few times. This chain connects TRBV19 to TRBJ2-7; TRBD1 matches at 7 bases. Germline assignment: CDR1 LNHDA and CDR2 SQIVND (reference sequence). The CDR3 has 14 amino acids. J lost 4 bases, V lost 6 bases, and 9 bases had no gene match. The CDR3 reads CASSGTALPYEQYF. DNA for the CDR3: TGTGCCAGTAGCGGGACAGCGCTTCCGTACGAGCAGTACTTC.

Of note for this clone: A read error may produce the germline difference seen at one junction end. The V and J genes are TRBV7-7 and TRBJ2-1, with TRBD1 as a possible D gene (5 bases). CDR1 is SSHAT and CDR2 is FNYEAQ in the germline V gene (reference sequence). This CDR3 has 13 residues. CDR3 nucleotide sequence: TGTGCTAGCAGCCTGACACAGGAGAATGAGCAGTTCTTC. This encodes CASSLTQENEQFF.

The rearrangement joins TRBV15 to TRBJ2-7, with D possibly TRBD1 on 6 matching bases. The ends were cut back, 4 bases at V and 5 bases at J, with 21 bases in the middle. The CDR3 is 16 residues long. The germline CDR1 and CDR2 sequences are LNHNV and YYDKDF (reference sequence). In DNA form, the CDR3 reads TGTGCCACCAGCACACCAGAGGCAGGGGATCCCCACGAGCAGTACTTC. Translation: CATSTPEAGDPHEQYF.

The J gene is TRBJ2-1, the V gene TRBV28, with TRBD2 identical over 10 bases. CDR3 length equals 14 residues. Germline V gene sequence: CDR1 MDHEN, CDR2 SYDVKM. Trimming took 5 bases from V and 6 from J; bases not matched to a gene: 4. This chain's CDR3 is CASSLLAGANEQFF. In DNA, the CDR3 is TGTGCCAGCAGTCTCCTAGCGGGAGCCAATGAGCAGTTCTTC.

CDR3: CASSFRTGIMNTEAFF. Written as DNA, the CDR3 is TGCGCCAGCAGCTTTCGGACAGGAATCATGAACACTGAAGCTTTCTTT. This sequence joins TRBV5-1 and TRBJ1-1; the match to TRBD1 covers 7 bases. The germline CDR1 and CDR2 sequences are SGHRS and YFSETQ. After removal of 2 bases from V and 0 bases from J, the junction contained 7 bases not matched to a gene. CDR3 length equals 16 residues.

J is TRBJ2-1 and V is TRBV29-1; D might be TRBD1 (5 bases). Trimming removed 4 bases from V and 2 bases from J, with 9 bases in between. The CDR3 has 13 amino acids. Germline loops: CDR1 SQVTM, CDR2 ANQGSEA. The CDR3 spells CSVAQGTYNEQFF. The CDR3 DNA follows: TGCAGCGTTGCGCAGGGCACCTACAATGAGCAGTTCTTC.

The chain joins TRBV5-4 to TRBJ2-3; perhaps TRBD2 as D (5 bases). V lost 0 bases and J lost 3, with 14 bases in between. CDR3 length: 16 amino acids. Germline assignment: CDR1 SGHNT and CDR2 YYREEE (reference sequence). For the CDR3, the DNA is TGTGCCAGCAGCTTGGGGGCTGGGCCGGGGACAGATACGCAGTATTTT. Residues: CASSLGAGPGTDTQYF. Variable domain in full (rest from reference TRBV5-4 and TRBJ2-3): ETGVTQSPTHLIKTRGQQVTLRCSSQSGHNTVSWYQQALGQGPQFIFQYYREEENGRGNFPPRFSGLQFPNYSSELNVNALELDDSALYLCASSLGAGPGTDTQYFGPGTRLTVL.

The chain recombines TRBV5-1 with TRBJ2-7; TRBD1 matches 7 bases. The CDR3 is 15 residues long. V trimming: 2 bases; J trimming: 2 bases; junction bases outside the gene matches: 7. Germline V gene lookup returns CDR1 SGHRS and CDR2 YFSETQ. This CDR3 is CASSLHRGRAYEQYF. The CDR3 coding sequence is TGCGCCAGCAGCTTACACAGGGGTAGGGCCTACGAGCAGTACTTC.

This clone was picked up a small number of times. The chain couples TRBV5-1 to TRBJ2-5; 9 bases map to TRBD2. Looked up from germline, CDR1 is SGHRS and CDR2 is YFSETQ. CDR3 length: 16 amino acids. Trimming cost V 0 bases and J 2 bases; bases outside gene matches: 5. CDR3 region: CASSLALAGEQETQYF. In DNA form, the CDR3 reads TGCGCCAGCAGCTTGGCCTTAGCGGGAGAGCAAGAGACCCAGTACTTC.

The CDR3 spells CASSPGTSRIQETQYF. As DNA, the CDR3 is TGCGCCAGCAGCCCAGGGACTAGCAGAATTCAAGAGACCCAGTACTTC. The chain has TRBV5-1 and TRBJ2-5; TRBD2 matches 9 bases. The CDR3 consists of 16 residues. Germline-derived CDR1 and CDR2 are SGHRS and YFSETQ. Losses at the gene ends were 4 bases for V and 2 bases for J; bases not matched to a gene: 9.

CDR3 protein: CASSFYTSLVYTGELFF. Written as DNA, the CDR3 is TGTGCCAGCAGCTTTTATACGAGTCTCGTATACACCGGGGAGCTGTTTTTT. The chain links TRBV7-9 to TRBJ2-2; D gene unclear. V lost 3 bases, J lost 3 bases, and 17 bases lay in between. In germline, CDR1 is SEHNR, CDR2 FQNEAQ (reference sequence). The CDR3 spans 17 residues.

This rearrangement joins TRBV6-5 to TRBJ2-5; D may be TRBD2 (5 bases). Trimming pared 2 bases from V and 6 bases from J, leaving 10 bases between. The CDR3 runs to 13 residues. CDR1 and CDR2 from the germline V gene are MNHEY and SVGAGI. The CDR3 is CASSYEGAKTQYF. In nucleotides, the CDR3 is TGTGCCAGCAGTTACGAGGGTGCGAAGACCCAGTACTTC.

This clone was seen more than once but under ten times. This chain connects TRBV9 to TRBJ2-1; 15 bases are a match to TRBD2. The V gene's germline CDR1 is SGDLS and CDR2 YYNGEE. The CDR3 length is 17 residues. V lost 4 bases and J lost 4; bases outside the gene matches: 6. This CDR3 is CASSRGLAGGLYNEQFF. CDR3 DNA sequence: TGTGCCAGCAGCCGGGGACTAGCGGGAGGATTGTACAATGAGCAGTTCTTC.

V gene TRBV7-9 combines with J gene TRBJ2-1; no clear D gene. V was cut by 5 bases and J by 8 bases, with 10 bases left in between. The germline V gene has CDR1 SEHNR and CDR2 FQNEAQ (reference sequence). This CDR3 spans 12 amino acids. In DNA form, the CDR3 reads TGTGCCAGCAGCCCATCCGGTTATGAGCAGTTCTTC. Protein sequence: CASSPSGYEQFF.

The V gene is TRBV12-5, the J gene TRBJ1-2, with D maybe TRBD1 (5 bases). The germline V gene encodes CDR1 LGHNT and CDR2 FRNRAP. With 7 bases removed from V and 10 bases from J, the gap between germline ends came to 22 bases. The CDR3 sequence is 14 residues long. The CDR3 region has the DNA TGTGCTAGTGTCCGATCGGGACTGCCGTTTGACTACACCTTC. Amino acid sequence: CASVRSGLPFDYTF.

This chain joins TRBV5-6 and TRBJ2-3, with TRBD1 matching 7 bases. The CDR3 runs 15 residues. CDR1 is SGHDT and CDR2 is YYEEEE in the germline V gene. V shed 7 bases, J shed 2 bases, and the junction held 10 bases outside the gene matches. DNA of the CDR3: TGTGCCAGCTCAAGGGACAGAGGGGCCACAGATACGCAGTATTTT. The encoded protein is CASSRDRGATDTQYF. Filled out from reference TRBV5-6 and TRBJ2-3, the complete variable domain reads DAGVTQSPTHLIKTRGQQVTLRCSPKSGHDTVSWYQQALGQGPQFIFQYYEEEERQRGNFPDRFSGHQFPNYSSELNVNALLLGDSALYLCASSRDRGATDTQYFGPGTRLTVL.

This clone has just a few counts. This rearrangement joins TRBV9 to TRBJ2-1; D perhaps matches TRBD1 (5 bases). The CDR3 covers 15 residues. Germline V CDR1 and CDR2: SGDLS, YYNGEE. V was shortened by 2 bases and J by 7 bases, with 16 bases between the two germline ends. Written as DNA, the CDR3 is TGTGCCAGCAGCGTCGCCACCTCGACAGCTAATGAGCAGTTCTTC. It yields the protein CASSVATSTANEQFF. The full variable domain, with the rest looked up from reference TRBV9 and TRBJ2-1, is DSGVTQTPKHLITATGQRVTLRCSPRSGDLSVYWYQQSLDQGLQFLIQYYNGEERAKGNILERFSAQQFPDLHSELNLSSLELGDSALYFCASSVATSTANEQFFGPGTRLTVL.